This entry features one T cell receptor (beta chain) sequence. What it binds is not known. The data stem from a study of T cell responses to AZD1222 COVID-19 vaccine. Whole-study findings and limits: Mostly white British, mostly female donors; authors suggested clonal diversity may be underestimated. Unmutated variant regions reportedly attract nearly half of all spike-specific TCRs. CD4 TCRs associated with vaccination spanned spike, dominating at 160-218 and 743-854.

TCRdb keeps only in-frame clones here, not all; method: immunoSEQ multiplex PCR. The sample carries about 90,000 clones, 75% to 90% recorded once. Germline V gene lookup returns CDR1 SGDLS and CDR2 YYNGEE. The CDR3 is made up of 13 amino acids. V was pared by 2 bases and J by 2 bases, with 8 bases between. Pooling was applied to second doses at about 4 or about 12 weeks. The rearrangement links TRBV9 to TRBJ2-7; no firm D call. Sequencing was performed on peripheral blood, taken 28 days after the second AZD1222 dose. This TCR derives from an adult who received the AZD1222 COVID-19 vaccine. The CDR3 DNA is TGTGCCAGCAGCGTGAGTGACACCTACGAGCAGTACTTC. This translates into CASSVSDTYEQYF.